A selection of T cell receptor beta chains follows, all from one sample in a study of cytomegalovirus exposure and HLA in healthy donors. TCRdb's copy holds only in-frame clones and misses some; the assay was immunoSEQ multiplex PCR. This sample has more than 95,000 clones; around 74% occur once, and the top ten carry roughly 1.2%. The sequenced material came from PBMCs. The receptors derive from a man aged 35-49 years in good health and CMV-seronegative. The CDR3 runs from the conserved cysteine through the conserved F or W. Each record gives: clone size, J gene, V gene, D gene, CDR3 DNA, CDR3 protein. A D gene is named only where the DNA matches it firmly. Size is omitted from some rows. Given values are once, few, many or a class for expanded clones.

>NA|TRBJ1-5|TRBV16|NA
TGTGCCAGCAGGAAGAGGGGAGGGAATCAGCCCCAGCATTTT
CASRKRGGNQPQHF
>once|TRBJ2-1|TRBV5-4|NA
TGTGCCAGCAGCTTGGGACGCTTCTCGGAAACCGAGGCCAATGAGCAGTTCTTC
CASSLGRFSETEANEQFF
>NA|TRBJ1-5|TRBV19|NA
TGTGCCAGTAGTTGGGCCGAGTACAATCAGCCCCAGCATTTT
CASSWAEYNQPQHF
>few|TRBJ2-1|TRBV9|TRBD2
TGTGCCAGCAGCCGAGGCGGGAGAACCTACAATGAGCAGTTCTTC
CASSRGGRTYNEQFF
>NA|TRBJ2-7|TRBV30|NA
TGTGCCTGGAGTACGGGATACGAGCAGTACTTC
CAWSTGYEQYF
>NA|TRBJ2-7|TRBV5-5|TRBD1
TGTGCCAGCAGTTCAGACAGGGGGTTCTCCTACGAGCAGTACTTC
CASSSDRGFSYEQYF
>NA|TRBJ2-3|TRBV2|TRBD1
TGTGCCAGCAGTCGGGACAGGTTATCGGCAGATACGCAGTATTTT
CASSRDRLSADTQYF
>NA|TRBJ1-2|TRBV4-3|NA
TGCGCCAGCAGCCACGCCGCCGAGCTTGCTAACTATGGCTACACCTTC
CASSHAAELANYGYTF
>NA|TRBJ2-1|TRBV7-9|TRBD2
TGTGCCAGCAGCCTCGGGACTAGCGGGATTCGCCCCGCCAATGAGCAGTTCTTC
CASSLGTSGIRPANEQFF
>NA|TRBJ2-1|TRBV19|NA
TGTGCCAGTAGTAGGGGACTTCTAAGCTCCTACAATGAGCAGTTCTTC
CASSRGLLSSYNEQFF
>few|TRBJ1-4|TRBV18|TRBD1
TGTGCCAGCTCACAGAACAGGGGTTCGGCTAATGAAAAACTGTTTTTT
CASSQNRGSANEKLFF
>NA|TRBJ2-7|TRBV4-1|TRBD2
TGCGCCAGCAGCCAAGATCGTCTCGGGACTAGCGGGAGTTACGAGCAGTACTTC
CASSQDRLGTSGSYEQYF
>NA|TRBJ2-3|TRBV14|TRBD1
TGTGCCAGCAGCCGATTACAGGGGCCAGATACGCAGTATTTT
CASSRLQGPDTQYF
>NA|TRBJ2-5|TRBV14|NA
TGTGCCAGCAGCCAAGTAAGGTCCGGTGTTTTTTCACAGGAGACCCAGTACTTC
CASSQVRSGVFSQETQYF
>few|TRBJ2-5|TRBV11-2|NA
TGTGCCAGCAGCTTAGCTCCAGTGGTCCAAGAGACCCAGTACTTC
CASSLAPVVQETQYF
>NA|TRBJ1-6|TRBV19|NA
TGTGCCAGTAGTATAGTGCGTCAACCCTCACCCCTCCACTTT
CASSIVRQPSPLHF
>NA|TRBJ1-6|TRBV27|NA
TGTGCCAGCAGTCCAACAGATAATTCACCCCTCCACTTT
CASSPTDNSPLHF
>NA|TRBJ2-2|TRBV15|NA
TGTGCCACCAGCAGCCTCGGGGGTCCCGGGGAGCTGTTTTTT
CATSSLGGPGELFF
>NA|TRBJ1-4|TRBV18|TRBD1
TGTGCCAGCTCACAGGGGGCGGCTAATGAAAAACTGTTTTTT
CASSQGAANEKLFF
>few|TRBJ1-1|TRBV30|NA
TGTGCCTGGAGTGTATACGGGTTTGCTGGCTTT
CAWSVYGFAGF
>NA|TRBJ1-6|TRBV5-1|TRBD1
TGCGCCAGCAGCTCAGGACAGGGTAATTCACCCCTCCACTTT
CASSSGQGNSPLHF
>NA|TRBJ1-1|TRBV6-1|NA
TGTGCCAGCAGTGGGCGGGGGACACCATACACTGAAGCTTTCTTT
CASSGRGTPYTEAFF
>NA|TRBJ1-2|TRBV4-1|NA
TGCGCCAGCAGCCAAGGTCCCGGGGTAATCTATGGCTACACCTTC
CASSQGPGVIYGYTF
>NA|TRBJ2-2|TRBV4-1|TRBD2
TGCGCCAGCAGCCCCCAAGCGGGAGACCTTACCGGGGAGCTGTTTTTT
CASSPQAGDLTGELFF
>NA|TRBJ2-3|TRBV7-6|TRBD2
TGTGCCAGCAGCCCAGAGAGACTAGCGAGCACAGATACGCAGTATTTT
CASSPERLASTDTQYF
>NA|TRBJ2-7|TRBV5-1|TRBD2
TGCGCCAGCAGCTTTTTGACTAGCGGGAGCTCCTACGAGCAGTACTTC
CASSFLTSGSSYEQYF
>few|TRBJ2-1|TRBV6-5|TRBD1
TGTGCCAGCAGCTACAGGGGCAAAGTTAGGAATGAGCAGTTCTTC
CASSYRGKVRNEQFF
>NA|TRBJ1-4|TRBV10-1|TRBD1
TGCGCCAGCAGTGAGACTTGGACAGGGGAAAAACTGTTTTTT
CASSETWTGEKLFF
>NA|TRBJ1-2|TRBV28|NA
TGTGCCAGCGGGGGGGGGATTAATCCCTATGGCTACACCTTC
CASGGGINPYGYTF
>NA|TRBJ1-2|TRBV14|TRBD1
TGTGCCAGCAGCCAAGTACAGGGGGTTTACTATGGCTACACCTTC
CASSQVQGVYYGYTF
>few|TRBJ1-1|TRBV19|NA
TGTGCCAGTTATCGGGGGGGGCTGAACACTGAAGCTTTCTTT
CASYRGGLNTEAFF
>NA|TRBJ2-7|TRBV5-4|TRBD1
TGTGCCAGCAGCCCTGACAGGGGAGTCGAGTACGAGCAGTACTTC
CASSPDRGVEYEQYF
>few|TRBJ2-5|TRBV10-3|TRBD2
TGTGCCATCAGTGAGGCACTAGCGGGAGGAGAATGGGAGACCCAGTACTTC
CAISEALAGGEWETQYF
>NA|TRBJ2-1|TRBV21-1|NA
TGTGCCAGCAGCAAAGACTCGCGGGGGAGCTCCTACAATGAGCAGTTCTTC
CASSKDSRGSSYNEQFF
>NA|TRBJ2-7|TRBV7-6|NA
TGTGCCAGCAGCTTAGCGGGGAGCTCCTACGAGCAGTACTTC
CASSLAGSSYEQYF
>few|TRBJ2-1|TRBV28|TRBD1
TGTGCCAGCAGTCCAGCGACAGGGTCGAATGAGCAGTTCTTC
CASSPATGSNEQFF
>few|TRBJ1-5|TRBV27|TRBD1
TGTGCCAGCAAACCGGGACAGGTGAGCAATCAGCCCCAGCATTTT
CASKPGQVSNQPQHF
>NA|TRBJ1-6|TRBV7-6|TRBD1
TGTGCCAGCAGCCGAGGACAGGGACCTAATTCACCCCTCCACTTT
CASSRGQGPNSPLHF
>NA|TRBJ2-1|TRBV6-1|NA
TGTGCCAGCAGTGAATGGGCAGCTCTTACCTACAATGAGCAGTTCTTC
CASSEWAALTYNEQFF
>NA|TRBJ2-1|TRBV7-2|TRBD2
TGTGCCAGCAGCTACCAGAGCGGGAGGGGAACCTACAATGAGCAGTTCTTC
CASSYQSGRGTYNEQFF
>NA|TRBJ2-2|TRBV19|TRBD1
TGTGCCAGTAGTATGATAGGACAGGCCCGCTGGAACACCGGGGAGCTGTTTTTT
CASSMIGQARWNTGELFF
>few|TRBJ1-2|TRBV5-1|NA
TGCGCCAGCAGCTTGGAACAGGGTCATGGCTACACCTTC
CASSLEQGHGYTF
>NA|TRBJ1-1|TRBV2|TRBD1
TGTGCCAGCAGTGAAGGGACAGGGGTGTTAATGGCTTTCTTT
CASSEGTGVLMAFF
>once|TRBJ1-6|TRBV7-2|TRBD1
TGTGCCAGCAGACAGGGGGGGCAGGGTTCACCCCTCCACTTT
CASRQGGQGSPLHF
>NA|TRBJ2-7|TRBV5-6|NA
TGTGCCAGCAGCTTCACTGGTCCCGAGCAGTACTTC
CASSFTGPEQYF
>NA|TRBJ2-7|TRBV7-9|TRBD2
TGTGCCAGCAGTAAACCCGGGACTAGCGGAACCTACGAGCAGTACTTC
CASSKPGTSGTYEQYF